The next 15 T cell receptor beta chains were all read from a single sample in a study of blood T cell repertoires in COVID-19. Produced via immunoSEQ multiplex PCR; TCRdb's table is partial and in-frame only. The profile shows roughly 200,000 clones, 70% to 90% of them singletons. The source material was peripheral blood. The origin of the receptors is a human donor with active or convalescent COVID-19. The donor label of this sample is uncertain.

V gene TRBV6-5 combines with J gene TRBJ2-1, with TRBD2 matching over 7 bases. CDR3 length: 13 amino acids. With 7 bases clipped from V and 9 bases from J, the junction kept 9 bases outside the gene matches. Per germline, CDR1 MNHEY and CDR2 SVGAGI. The CDR3 region is CASISPGGSEQFF. CDR3 bases: TGTGCCAGCATCAGTCCCGGGGGGAGTGAGCAGTTCTTC.

The chain is built from TRBV7-7 and TRBJ2-2, with D possibly matching TRBD2 (7 bases). Between the trimmed V and J ends, which lost 5 bases and 4 bases, there was a span of 20 bases. Germline CDR1 is SSHAT and CDR2 is FNYEAQ (reference sequence). The CDR3 contains 17 residues. For the CDR3, the DNA is TGTGCCAGCAGCCCATGGACCGGGGGGCGAAGCACCGGGGAGCTGTTTTTT. Its translation: CASSPWTGGRSTGELFF.

This chain connects TRBV7-2 to TRBJ2-2; D is perhaps TRBD1 (6 bases). Germline CDR1 reads SGHTA; CDR2 reads FQGNSA. This CDR3 has 16 amino acids. The V end was cut by 1 base, the J end by 4 bases, with 13 bases between. The CDR3 bases are TGTGCCAGCAGCTTAGAACTGAACAGGGCCACCGGGGAGCTGTTTTTT. This sequence encodes CASSLELNRATGELFF.

Only a few counts were recorded for this clone. V gene TRBV6-5 combines with J gene TRBJ2-5; TRBD2 is a possible D gene (5 bases). Per the germline V gene, CDR1 is MNHEY and CDR2 is SVGAGI. The CDR3 has 14 amino acids. Trimming shortened V by 6 bases and J by 1 base, and 12 bases separated the two germline ends. The CDR3 is CASSLGLRQETQYF. The CDR3 DNA follows: TGTGCCAGCAGCTTAGGACTGCGCCAAGAGACCCAGTACTTC.

The sample holds a few counts of this clone. The genes are TRBV6-2 or TRBV6-3 and TRBJ2-7, with 9 nucleotides matching TRBD2. Trimming cost V 6 bases and J 5 bases; bases outside gene matches: 5. The CDR3 runs to 13 residues. Germline assignment: CDR1 MNHEY and CDR2 SVGEGT. CDR3 sequence: CASSASGVDEQYF. The CDR3 DNA is TGTGCCAGCAGCGCTAGCGGGGTAGACGAGCAGTACTTC.

The chain links TRBV5-5 to TRBJ2-3; 8 nucleotides line up with TRBD1. V dropped 4 bases and J dropped 8; count of bases not matched to a gene: 18. Germline V lookup: CDR1 SGHKS, CDR2 YYEKEE (reference sequence). The CDR3 covers 17 residues. DNA of the CDR3: TGTGCCAGCAGCCCCTCTCAGGGGGCGACGATGAAGGGTACGCAGTATTTT. Protein product: CASSPSQGATMKGTQYF. The variable domain in full, completed from reference TRBV5-5 and TRBJ2-3, reads DAGVTQSPTHLIKTRGQQVTLRCSPISGHKSVSWYQQVLGQGPQFIFQYYEKEERGRGNFPDRFSARQFPNYSSELNVNALLLGDSALYLCASSPSQGATMKGTQYFGPGTRLTVL.

In its sample, this clone was seen once. The rearrangement links TRBV19 to TRBJ1-4, with TRBD1 matching 9 bases. V shed 5 bases, J shed 3 bases, and the junction held 13 bases outside the gene matches. Germline CDR1 reads LNHDA; CDR2 reads SQIVND (reference sequence). CDR3 length: 18 residues. For the CDR3, the DNA is TGTGCCAGTAGTCGAGGACAGGGGACGGTTCTTTCTAATGAAAAACTGTTTTTT. This gives the protein CASSRGQGTVLSNEKLFF. The whole variable domain, remainder taken from reference TRBV19 and TRBJ1-4, is DGGITQSPKYLFRKEGQNVTLSCEQNLNHDAMYWYRQDPGQGLRLIYYSQIVNDFQKGDIAEGYSVSREKKESFPLTVTSAQKNPTAFYLCASSRGQGTVLSNEKLFFGSGTQLSVL.

This rearrangement joins TRBV9 to TRBJ2-3; 8 bases are a match to TRBD2. The CDR3 extends over 16 amino acids. The germline CDR1 and CDR2 sequences are SGDLS and YYNGEE. V lost 1 base, J lost 5 bases, and 9 bases stayed unmatched. The chain's CDR3 is CASSVFGGGRGDTQYF. CDR3 nucleotide sequence: TGTGCCAGCAGCGTATTTGGCGGGGGGCGGGGAGATACGCAGTATTTT.

This sequence joins TRBV20-1 and TRBJ2-1; D not certain. V was shortened by 3 bases and J by 12 bases, with 12 bases between the two germline ends. The CDR3 extends over 11 amino acids. Germline CDR1 DFQATT, CDR2 SNEGSKA (reference sequence). The CDR3 sequence: CSARAQNWQFF. The CDR3 DNA reads TGCAGTGCTAGGGCCCAGAATTGGCAGTTCTTC.

This chain links TRBV3-1 (or the pseudogene TRBV3-2) with TRBJ2-3; TRBD2 aligns across 7 bases. This CDR3 is built from 13 residues. V trimming: 6 bases; J trimming: 8 bases; junction bases outside the gene matches: 8. Germline CDR1 reads LGHDT; CDR2 reads YNNKEL (reference sequence). The CDR3 nucleotides are TGTGCCAGCAGGGAGGGAGGGTCCCCTACGCAGTATTTT. Amino acid sequence: CASREGGSPTQYF.

The chain employs TRBV10-3 and TRBJ1-3, with 7 bases lining up with TRBD1. Trimming took 8 bases from V and 2 from J; bases not matched to a gene: 12. The CDR3 is 16 residues long. CDR1 and CDR2 (germline): ENHRY, SYGVKD. CDR3 loop: CAIRDRGGGTGNTIYF. The CDR3 bases are TGTGCCATCCGGGACAGAGGGGGCGGAACTGGAAACACCATATATTTT.

The rearrangement joins TRBV5-5 to TRBJ2-3; 7 bases are a match to TRBD2. V lost 4 bases, J lost 1 base, and 6 bases stayed unmatched. The CDR3 runs to 15 residues. Looked up from germline, CDR1 is SGHKS and CDR2 is YYEKEE (reference sequence). CDR3 nucleotide sequence: TGTGCCAGCAGCGCTCCTGGGAGGGGCACAGATACGCAGTATTTT. It specifies CASSAPGRGTDTQYF.

The chain links TRBV4-1 to TRBJ1-5; D gene ambiguous. This CDR3 region has 15 residues. Germline V gene sequence: CDR1 MGHRA, CDR2 YSYEKL. The V end lost 1 base, the J end lost 4 bases, and 11 bases lay between the germline ends. CDR3 DNA sequence: TGCGCCAGCAGCCAAGTAGCGGAGCCGAATCAGCCCCAGCATTTT. It specifies CASSQVAEPNQPQHF.

This chain joins TRBV3-1 (or the pseudogene TRBV3-2) and TRBJ2-5; TRBD1 matches 8 bases. V was clipped by 4 bases and J by 5 bases; unmatched bases: 15. The V gene's germline CDR1 is LGHDT and CDR2 YNNKEL (reference sequence). The CDR3 contains 17 residues. The DNA for the CDR3 is TGTGCCAGCAGCCCACCGCTCCAGACAGGGGACGGGGAGACCCAGTACTTC. Translating gives CASSPPLQTGDGETQYF.

V is TRBV5-1 and J is TRBJ2-2; TRBD2 agrees at 8 bases. The length of the CDR3 is 13 residues. Germline lookup yields CDR1 SGHRS and CDR2 YFSETQ. The J segment lost 5 bases and the V segment lost 9 bases, leaving 6 bases of the junction unmatched. The CDR3 loop reads CATNPSGTGELFF. The CDR3 DNA sequence: TGCGCCACAAACCCTAGCGGGACCGGGGAGCTGTTTTTT.